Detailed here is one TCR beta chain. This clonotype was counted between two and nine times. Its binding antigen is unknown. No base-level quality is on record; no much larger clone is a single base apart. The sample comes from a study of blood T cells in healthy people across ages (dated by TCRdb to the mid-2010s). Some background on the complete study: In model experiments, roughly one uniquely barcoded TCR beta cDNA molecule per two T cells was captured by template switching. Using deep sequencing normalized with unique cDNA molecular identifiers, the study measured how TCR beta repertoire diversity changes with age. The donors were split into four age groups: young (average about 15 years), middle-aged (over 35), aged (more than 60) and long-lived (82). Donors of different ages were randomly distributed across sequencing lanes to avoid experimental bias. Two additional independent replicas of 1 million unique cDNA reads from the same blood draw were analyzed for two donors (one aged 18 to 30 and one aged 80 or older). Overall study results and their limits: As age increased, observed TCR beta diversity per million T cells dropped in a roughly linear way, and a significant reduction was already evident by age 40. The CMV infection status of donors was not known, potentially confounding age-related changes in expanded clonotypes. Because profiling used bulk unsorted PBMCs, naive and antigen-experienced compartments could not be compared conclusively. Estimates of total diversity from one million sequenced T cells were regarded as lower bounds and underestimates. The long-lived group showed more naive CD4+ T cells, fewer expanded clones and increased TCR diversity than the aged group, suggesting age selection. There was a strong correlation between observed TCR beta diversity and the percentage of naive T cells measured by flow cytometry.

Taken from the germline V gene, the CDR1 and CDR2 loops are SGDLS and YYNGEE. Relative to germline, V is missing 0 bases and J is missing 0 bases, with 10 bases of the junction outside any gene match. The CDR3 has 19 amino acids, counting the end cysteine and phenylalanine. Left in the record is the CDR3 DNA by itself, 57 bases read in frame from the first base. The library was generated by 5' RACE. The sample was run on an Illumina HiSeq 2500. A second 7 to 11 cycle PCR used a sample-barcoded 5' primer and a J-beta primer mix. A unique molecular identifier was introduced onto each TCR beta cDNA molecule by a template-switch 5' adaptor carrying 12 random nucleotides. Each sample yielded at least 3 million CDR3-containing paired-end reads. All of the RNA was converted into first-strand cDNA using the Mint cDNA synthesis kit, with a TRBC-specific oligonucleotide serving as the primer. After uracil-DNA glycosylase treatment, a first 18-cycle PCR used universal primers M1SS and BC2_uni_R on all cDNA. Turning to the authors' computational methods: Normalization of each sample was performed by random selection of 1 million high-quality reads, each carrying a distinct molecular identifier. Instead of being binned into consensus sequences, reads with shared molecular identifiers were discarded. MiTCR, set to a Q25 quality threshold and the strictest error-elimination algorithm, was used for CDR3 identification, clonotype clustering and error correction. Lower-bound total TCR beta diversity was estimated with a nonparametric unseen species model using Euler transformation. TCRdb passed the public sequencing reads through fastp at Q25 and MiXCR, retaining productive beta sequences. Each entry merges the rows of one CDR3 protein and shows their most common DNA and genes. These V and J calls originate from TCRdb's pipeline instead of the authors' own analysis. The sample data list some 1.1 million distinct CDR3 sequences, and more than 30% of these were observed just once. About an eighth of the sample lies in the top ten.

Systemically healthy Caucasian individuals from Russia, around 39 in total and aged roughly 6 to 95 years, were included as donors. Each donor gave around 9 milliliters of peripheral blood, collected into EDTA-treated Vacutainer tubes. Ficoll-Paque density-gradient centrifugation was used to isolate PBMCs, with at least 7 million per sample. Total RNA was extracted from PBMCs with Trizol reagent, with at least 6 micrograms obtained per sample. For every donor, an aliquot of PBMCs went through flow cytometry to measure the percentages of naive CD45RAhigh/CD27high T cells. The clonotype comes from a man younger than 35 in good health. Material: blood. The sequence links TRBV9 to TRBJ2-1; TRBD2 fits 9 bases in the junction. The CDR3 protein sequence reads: CASSVEASGDFSSYNEQFF. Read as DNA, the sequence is TGTGCCAGCAGCGTAGAGGCTAGCGGGGACTTTAGCTCCTACAATGAGCAGTTCTTC.